This T cell receptor (beta chain) was identified in a study of glioma-infiltrating T cells after dendritic cell vaccination. Trimming cost V 4 bases and J 3 bases; bases outside gene matches: 3. This CDR3 comprises 14 residues. Germline V gene lookup returns CDR1 SGHRS and CDR2 YFSETQ. Comment on this clone: What it recognizes is unknown.

The study, taken as a whole, reports: TCR clonality showed no direct relationship with survival.

TCRB CDR3 was amplified from 2 ug genomic DNA or less. Clones were read by immunoSEQ multiplex PCR, and TCRdb kept only the in-frame ones, dropping some. The sample includes approximately 99,000 clones, more than 70% of them seen just once. Time point indicated: after dendritic cell vaccination, including at tumor progression/relapse. The source was blood, collected after dendritic cell vaccination. The clonotype was recovered from a human donor with glioblastoma. The chain couples TRBV5-1 to TRBJ2-7; 11 nucleotides align to TRBD2. DNA for the CDR3: TGCGCCAGCAGCATAGCGGGAGGGCTCTACGAGCAGTACTTC. It is translated as CASSIAGGLYEQYF.